This entry concerns a single T cell receptor beta chain. Germline loops: CDR1 SGHAT, CDR2 FQNNGV. The V end lost 2 bases, the J end lost 7 bases, and 14 bases lay between the germline ends. The CDR3 length is 14 residues. The sample comes from a study of shared clonotypes between healthy human individuals. Clones were read by immunoSEQ multiplex PCR, and TCRdb kept only the in-frame ones, dropping some. This sample has some 2,000,000 clones, with about 95% found just once. Terminally differentiated effector memory CD45RA+ cells were excluded from the naive CD8 cells, which were CD45RO-negative and positively selected for CCR7.

The sequence derives from a man aged 18 to 29 in good health. J is TRBJ1-1 and V is TRBV11-2, with D perhaps TRBD1 (6 bases). Specimen: naive CD8+ T cells sorted from blood. CDR3 nucleotides: TGTGCCAGCAGCTTACCGGGGGCGGGGTTTGAAGCTTTCTTT. The encoded protein is CASSLPGAGFEAFF.